This T cell receptor beta chain was retrieved from a study of cytomegalovirus exposure and HLA in healthy donors. Study-wide results and limits: The HLA-A and HLA-B alleles of most subjects were reportedly predicted accurately from TCR beta sequences.

Worth noting for this clone: Antigen: not known.

PCR involved 60 Vbeta and 13 Jbeta primers. Profiled with immunoSEQ multiplex PCR; TCRdb holds only in-frame clones, not every one. The sample yields about 150,000 clones, 84% seen once. This CDR3 is built from 16 residues. The V end lost 3 bases, the J end lost 2 bases, and 18 bases lay between the germline ends. CDR1 is SGHNT and CDR2 is YYREEE in the germline V gene (reference sequence). The clonotype comes from a girl under 18 in good health and CMV-seropositive. The chain employs TRBV5-4 and TRBJ2-7; D may be TRBD1 (6 bases). The source material was PBMCs. CDR3 residues: CASSSAGQRRPYEQYF. The CDR3 DNA reads as TGTGCCAGCAGCTCTGCTGGACAGCGAAGACCCTACGAGCAGTACTTC.